The clone carrying this T cell receptor beta chain is medium-sized by frequency. The target antigen is unknown. This record comes from a study of monozygotic twins with inflammatory bowel disease. Study-level results: Especially with disease activity, IBD patients had fewer clonotypes in common with others than healthy twins did.

This CDR3 has 16 residues. Germline V CDR1 and CDR2: SGHTA, FQGNSA. After re-calling the 5' RACE reads, TCRdb lists one entry per CDR3 protein, DNA absent. The sample totals roughly 150,000 distinct CDR3 sequences; its top ten clones hold 2% to 3%. V gene TRBV7-2 combines with J gene TRBJ2-2; TCRdb returns TRBD1, unconfirmable since there is no DNA. The TCR sequence derives from a human donor with ulcerative colitis or Crohn's disease, or a healthy co-twin of an affected twin (not recorded which). The source material was blood. CDR3: CASSLFGTGGAGELFF.